The 24 T cell receptor beta chains given below trace back to one sample, sequenced in a study of T cells in Graves' hyperthyroidism and ophthalmopathy. Researchers amplified the TCR beta CDR3 regions from RNA transcripts. The primer set for the first-round RT-PCR of the TCR CDR3 was HTBI. TCRdb re-derived calls from the multiplex PCR reads in MiXCR, one entry per CDR3 protein. This repertoire shows about 350,000 distinct CDR3 sequences, about 20% found once; its top ten account for approximately 4%. Material: blood. These receptors came from a woman aged 18-30 years with Graves' hyperthyroidism.

Ten or more counts support this clonotype. This chain links TRBV11-1 with TRBJ1-1; tentative D call: TRBD1 (5 bases). Trimming cost V 3 bases and J 3 bases, with 11 bases left between them. The CDR3 is made up of 14 amino acids. Germline CDR1 is SGHAT and CDR2 is FQDESV (reference sequence). The CDR3 DNA is TGTGCCAGCAGCTTTCAAGGGGATGACACTGAAGCTTTCTTT. Its translation: CASSFQGDDTEAFF. The entire variable domain, with the rest obtained from reference TRBV11-1 and TRBJ1-1, is as follows: EAEVAQSPRYKITEKSQAVAFWCDPISGHATLYWYRQILGQGPELLVQFQDESVVDDSQLPKDRFSAERLKGVDSTLKIQPAELGDSAMYLCASSFQGDDTEAFFGQGTRLTVV.

V is TRBV7-2 and J is TRBJ2-7, with D perhaps matching TRBD1 or TRBD2 (5 bases each). Germline CDR1 is SGHTA and CDR2 is FQGNSA. V lost 5 bases, J lost 9 bases, and 20 bases lay in between. The CDR3 is 14 residues long. This CDR3 is CASSPMIGESGQYF. CDR3 in DNA: TGTGCCAGCAGCCCCATGATAGGGGAGAGTGGGCAGTACTTC.

This clonotype was recorded at least ten times. The V and J genes are TRBV30 and TRBJ2-7; D unclear. Trimming stripped 3 bases from V and 6 bases from J, with 9 bases between. CDR1 GTSNPN and CDR2 SVGIG come from the germline V gene (reference sequence). The CDR3 contains 11 residues. In DNA, the CDR3 is TGTGCCTGGAGGGAAAATGGCGAGCAGTACTTC. This gives the protein CAWRENGEQYF.

This clonotype was recorded at least ten times. The J gene is TRBJ1-2, the V gene TRBV28; D remains unclear. The CDR3 is 14 amino acids. Germline CDR1 is MDHEN and CDR2 is SYDVKM. Trimming stripped 4 bases from V and 3 bases from J, with 12 bases between. The CDR3 protein is CASSSVRSDYGYTF. CDR3 bases: TGTGCCAGCAGTTCTGTCAGGAGTGACTATGGCTACACCTTC.

Many counts were recorded for this clonotype. The junction does not match germline at one end; this may be a read error. V usage is TRBV7-7 and J usage is TRBJ2-2; D is uncertain. Germline V lookup: CDR1 SSHAT, CDR2 FNYEAQ (reference sequence). The CDR3 loop spans 14 amino acids. CDR3 sequence: CASSLEGSTGELFF. In DNA, the CDR3 is TGTGCTAGCAGCTTGGAAGGATCCACCGGGGAGCTGTTTTTT.

This clonotype was seen many times. The chain uses TRBV3-1 and TRBJ2-5, with TRBD1 identical over 9 bases. The CDR3 has 15 amino acids. Unmatched junction bases numbered 5, after V lost 2 bases and J lost 4 bases. The V gene's germline CDR1 is LGHDT and CDR2 YNNKEL (reference sequence). The chain's CDR3 is CASSQPGQGGETQYF. Written as DNA, the CDR3 is TGTGCCAGCAGCCAACCGGGACAGGGAGGAGAGACCCAGTACTTC.

The sample holds a few counts of this clonotype. The chain couples TRBV5-1 to TRBJ2-3, with 9 bases identical to TRBD2. The length of the CDR3 is 15 residues. V dropped 2 bases and J dropped 1; count of bases not matched to a gene: 2. Per germline, CDR1 SGHRS and CDR2 YFSETQ. The CDR3 loop reads CASSFRGGGTDTQYF. CDR3 bases: TGCGCCAGCAGCTTTCGCGGGGGGGGCACAGATACGCAGTATTTT.

This clonotype occurred many times. The CDR3 reads CASSSGVVQYF. Here the CDR3 DNA reads TGTGCCAGCAGCTCAGGGGTTGTGCAGTACTTC. The chain couples TRBV7-6 to TRBJ2-7; TRBD1 is a possible D gene (6 bases). V was cut by 4 bases and J by 9 bases, with 10 bases left in between. This CDR3 has 11 amino acids. The germline gives CDR1 SGHVS, CDR2 FNYEAQ.

In its sample, this clonotype was seen a few times. The V call is TRBV5-1, the J call TRBJ2-7; D is uncertain. V lost 0 bases to trimming and J lost 6 bases, with 10 bases between them. The CDR3 loop spans 13 amino acids. Germline values: CDR1 SGHRS, CDR2 YFSETQ. Here the CDR3 DNA reads TGCGCCAGCAGCTTGGGGGTGGGTAGCGAGCAGTACTTC. It is translated as CASSLGVGSEQYF.

At least ten counts were recorded for this clonotype. The chain recombines TRBV6-5 with TRBJ1-1; no firm D call. V lost 1 base, J lost 0 bases, and 12 bases lay in between. Germline CDR1 and CDR2: MNHEY and SVGAGI. This CDR3 has 16 residues. The DNA for the CDR3 is TGTGCCAGCAGTTACTTAGCGGGCCGACTGAACACTGAAGCTTTCTTT. This gives the protein CASSYLAGRLNTEAFF.

This clonotype was observed at least ten times. The gene calls are TRBV28 and TRBJ1-2; 9 bases are shared with TRBD1. Trimming removed 3 bases from V and 4 bases from J; junction bases left unmatched: 12. This CDR3 is built from 17 residues. Germline V CDR1 and CDR2: MDHEN, SYDVKM. The CDR3 DNA is TGTGCCAGCAGTTTTCAGGGACAGGGCGTTTCTTTCTATGGCTACACCTTC. Protein sequence: CASSFQGQGVSFYGYTF.

This clonotype has at least ten counts. The J gene is TRBJ1-3, the V gene TRBV30; the D is unclear. The CDR3 length is 14 residues. Trimming stripped 0 bases from V and 0 bases from J, with 6 bases between. The V gene's germline CDR1 is GTSNPN and CDR2 SVGIG (reference sequence). The CDR3 DNA is TGTGCCTGGAGTGTACCCAGCTCTGGAAACACCATATATTTT. It encodes CAWSVPSSGNTIYF. The entire variable domain, with the rest obtained from reference TRBV30 and TRBJ1-3, is as follows: SQTIHQWPATLVQPVGSPLSLECTVEGTSNPNLYWYRQAAGRGLQLLFYSVGIGQISSEVPQNLSASRPQDRQFILSSKKLLLSDSGFYLCAWSVPSSGNTIYFGEGSWLTVV.

This clonotype showed up many times. This chain uses TRBV6-5 with TRBJ2-7; the match to TRBD1 covers 9 bases. Germline lookup yields CDR1 MNHEY and CDR2 SVGAGI. This CDR3 contains 16 residues. With 8 bases clipped from V and 4 bases from J, the junction kept 15 bases outside the gene matches. CDR3 DNA: TGTGCCAGCCTACCGCGTAGGGACAGGGAACCTTACGAGCAGTACTTC. The encoded protein is CASLPRRDREPYEQYF.

A note on this clonotype: This sequence may be a read error, since a much larger clone differs from it by one base. No conserved phenylalanine or tryptophan is present at the end of the CDR3, so a read error is the likely explanation. As DNA, the CDR3 is TGTGCCAGCAGTTTAGAGGGGACGAACGGGGAGCTGTTTTTG. This encodes CASSLEGTNGELFL. J is TRBJ2-2 and V is TRBV28; perhaps D is TRBD1 or TRBD2 (5 bases each). The CDR3 totals 14 residues. The ends were cut back, 2 bases at V and 7 bases at J, with 11 bases in the middle. Germline-derived CDR1 and CDR2 are MDHEN and SYDVKM.

This clonotype was recorded many times. The rearrangement joins TRBV11-2 to TRBJ2-2, with D perhaps matching TRBD1 (6 bases). Germline V gene sequence: CDR1 SGHAT, CDR2 FQNNGV. CDR3 size: 14 residues. Between the trimmed V and J ends, which lost 4 bases and 5 bases, there was a span of 11 bases. CDR3: CASSYTGLTGELFF. The CDR3 DNA reads as TGTGCCAGCAGCTATACAGGGTTAACCGGGGAGCTGTTTTTT.

The rearrangement uses TRBV12-3 or TRBV12-4 and TRBJ1-1; D is uncertain. V was cut by 7 bases and J by 5 bases, with 11 bases left in between. The CDR3 length is 12 residues. The CDR3 spells CASIRRGTEAFF. The CDR3 DNA reads as TGTGCCAGCATTCGCCGGGGAACTGAAGCTTTCTTT.

This clonotype appeared many times. This chain joins TRBV29-1 and TRBJ1-2; D is undetermined. This CDR3 spans 12 amino acids. Trimming took off 0 bases at V and 8 bases at J, with 10 bases between the two ends. Germline V gene sequence: CDR1 SQVTM, CDR2 ANQGSEA. The CDR3 nucleotides read TGCAGCGTTGAAGATCTATCCGGGGGCTACACCTTC. Translating it yields CSVEDLSGGYTF.

This clonotype was observed at least ten times. The chain carries TRBV24-1 and TRBJ1-2; D is ambiguous. This CDR3 spans 11 amino acids. Germline loops: CDR1 KGHDR, CDR2 SFDVKD. V dropped 6 bases and J dropped 0 bases, with 1 base sitting between them. CDR3 sequence: CATSTNYGYTF. The CDR3 nucleotides are TGTGCCACCAGTACTAACTATGGCTACACCTTC.

This clonotype was detected ten times or more. It is unclear where the CDR3 begins or ends on the DNA, so no DNA is shown, and the CDR3 is as TCRdb lists it. V is TRBV6-5 and J is TRBJ1-2; the table's D call of TRBD1 was not tested on the DNA. The CDR3 is 15 amino acids in total, end residues counted. Looked up from germline, CDR1 is MNHEY and CDR2 is SVGAGI. CDR3: CASILAGISNYGYTF.

The V gene is TRBV6-5, the J gene TRBJ1-1; D is unresolved. V was trimmed by 0 bases and J by 3 bases, leaving 14 bases between them. CDR1 and CDR2 from the germline V gene are MNHEY and SVGAGI. CDR3 length equals 16 residues. CDR3 protein: CASSYSDTWHDTEAFF. CDR3 in DNA: TGTGCCAGCAGTTACTCAGATACGTGGCACGACACTGAAGCTTTCTTT.

This clonotype was observed a single time. In DNA, the CDR3 is TGCGCCAGCAGCGAGGGTGTGGACAAAAACATTCAGTACTTC. Protein sequence: CASSEGVDKNIQYF. The chain couples TRBV5-1 to TRBJ2-4, with a weak D call TRBD2 (5 bases). The V end was cut by 4 bases, the J end by 3 bases, with 11 bases between. The CDR3 loop spans 14 amino acids. Germline CDR1 reads SGHRS; CDR2 reads YFSETQ.

This clonotype has a count of ten or more. The V call is TRBV24-1, the J call TRBJ2-2; D is undetermined. CDR1 KGHDR and CDR2 SFDVKD come from the germline V gene. The CDR3 extends over 12 amino acids. Trimming stripped 4 bases from V and 5 bases from J, with 4 bases between. For the CDR3, the DNA is TGTGCCACCAGTGAGGGAACCGGGGAGCTGTTTTTT. This translates into CATSEGTGELFF.

This clonotype appeared many times. This chain uses TRBV7-6 with TRBJ2-2; the D is unclear. The CDR3 has 14 residues. The germline V gene has CDR1 SGHVS and CDR2 FNYEAQ. Trimming took off 7 bases at V and 0 bases at J, with 9 bases between the two ends. CDR3 sequence: CASTFSTNTGELFF. The CDR3 DNA is TGTGCCAGCACCTTTAGCACGAACACCGGGGAGCTGTTTTTT.

This clonotype was seen a few times. CDR3 nucleotides: TGTGCCAGCTCACCAATCGGACAGGGAAACACCGGGGAGCTGTTTTTT. It specifies CASSPIGQGNTGELFF. The chain links TRBV18 to TRBJ2-2; 8 positions match TRBD1. The germline V gene encodes CDR1 KGHSH and CDR2 LQKENI. The CDR3 contains 16 residues. Trimming removed 2 bases from V and 2 bases from J; junction bases left unmatched: 4.